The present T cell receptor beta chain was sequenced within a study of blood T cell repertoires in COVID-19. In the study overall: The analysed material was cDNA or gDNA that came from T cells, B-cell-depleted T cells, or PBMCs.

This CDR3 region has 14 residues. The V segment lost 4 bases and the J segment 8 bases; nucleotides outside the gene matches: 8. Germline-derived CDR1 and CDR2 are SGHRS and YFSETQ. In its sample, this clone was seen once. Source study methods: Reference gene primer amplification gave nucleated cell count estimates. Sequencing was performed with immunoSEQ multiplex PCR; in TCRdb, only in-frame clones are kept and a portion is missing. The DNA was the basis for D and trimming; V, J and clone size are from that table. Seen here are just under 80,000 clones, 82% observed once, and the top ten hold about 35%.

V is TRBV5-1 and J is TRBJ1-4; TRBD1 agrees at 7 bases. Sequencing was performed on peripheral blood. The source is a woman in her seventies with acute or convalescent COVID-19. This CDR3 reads CASSVTGVGEKLFF. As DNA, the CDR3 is TGCGCCAGCAGCGTTACAGGGGTTGGAGAAAAACTGTTTTTT.